The clone carrying this TCR beta chain was detected a few times. Time point indicated: sample taken at primary tumor resection. Whole RNA, isolated from tumor, nontumor lung or frozen PBMC, was sequenced without prior sorting. The sample belongs to a study of spatial heterogeneity in lung cancer. V was trimmed by 4 bases and J by 1 base, leaving 16 bases between them. The CDR3 totals 17 residues. TCRdb independently ran MiXCR on the 5' RACE reads; one entry per CDR3 protein. Altogether 36,000 or so distinct CDR3 sequences are present, roughly 5.6% being singletons, with the ten largest covering around 30%.

Sequenced material: PBMCs, taken at surgery. The TCR sequence derives from a female donor with early-stage non-small cell lung cancer. V is TRBV12-3 or TRBV12-4 and J is TRBJ2-2; D is possibly TRBD1 or TRBD2 (5 bases each). The CDR3: CASSSLPGRWNTGELFF. CDR3 bases: TGTGCCAGCAGTTCCCTCCCGGGACGGTGGAACACCGGGGAGCTGTTTTTT.